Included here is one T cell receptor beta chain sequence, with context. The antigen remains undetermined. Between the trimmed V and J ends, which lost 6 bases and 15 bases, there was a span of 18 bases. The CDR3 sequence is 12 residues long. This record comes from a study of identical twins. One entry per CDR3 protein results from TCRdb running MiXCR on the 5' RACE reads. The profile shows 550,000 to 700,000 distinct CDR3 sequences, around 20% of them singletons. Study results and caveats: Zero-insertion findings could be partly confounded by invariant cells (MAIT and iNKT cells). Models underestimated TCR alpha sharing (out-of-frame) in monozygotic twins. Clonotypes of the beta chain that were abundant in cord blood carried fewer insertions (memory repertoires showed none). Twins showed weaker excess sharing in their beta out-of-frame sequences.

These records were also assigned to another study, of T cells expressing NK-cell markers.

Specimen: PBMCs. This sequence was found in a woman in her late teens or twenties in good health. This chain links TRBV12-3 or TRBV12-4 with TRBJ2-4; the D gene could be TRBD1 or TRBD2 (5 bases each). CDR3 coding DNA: TGTGCCAGCAGGGACTTCCGGGACGCTCCGTACTTC. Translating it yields CASRDFRDAPYF.